The 24 T cell receptor beta chains presented below share a single source sample, sequenced in a study of blood T cell repertoires in COVID-19. Generated by immunoSEQ multiplex PCR, the TCRdb table keeps only in-frame clones and is missing some. The sample contains 140,000 to 150,000 clones, more than 80% of which appear only once. Sequencing was done on a sample of peripheral blood. All receptors come from a human donor with acute or convalescent COVID-19. The donor label of this sample is uncertain.

The chain joins TRBV6-5 to TRBJ2-7, with a weak D call TRBD2 (6 bases). The CDR3 loop spans 13 amino acids. The ends were cut back, 6 bases at V and 2 bases at J, with 11 bases in the middle. Per germline, CDR1 MNHEY and CDR2 SVGAGI. CDR3 coding DNA: TGTGCCAGCAGCCCGGGAGTAGCCTACGAGCAGTACGTC. Amino acids: CASSPGVAYEQYV.

This rearrangement joins TRBV7-6 to TRBJ2-5; possibly TRBD1 for D (5 bases). Germline CDR1 SGHVS, CDR2 FNYEAQ. This CDR3 is 14 amino acids long. The CDR3 DNA reads TGTGCTTCCACCCTTTCAGGGAAGGAAGGGACCCAGTACTTC. Encoded protein: CASTLSGKEGTQYF.

V gene TRBV24-1 combines with J gene TRBJ1-1; D is possibly TRBD1 (5 bases). Deletions cut 4 bases from V and 7 bases from J, with 9 bases between. The length of the CDR3 is 12 residues. Per the germline V gene, CDR1 is KGHDR and CDR2 is SFDVKD. The CDR3 region is CATSDPDSEAFF. As DNA, the CDR3 is TGTGCCACCAGTGACCCCGACAGTGAAGCTTTCTTT.

This chain connects TRBV6-6 to TRBJ2-5, with 14 bases aligning to TRBD2. Germline CDR1 reads MNHNY; CDR2 reads SVGAGI (reference sequence). The CDR3 totals 20 residues. Trimming cost V 6 bases and J 5 bases; bases outside gene matches: 20. CDR3 region: CASSLLFSSTSGGARETQYF. The CDR3 DNA reads as TGTGCCAGCAGCTTACTCTTCTCGTCGACTAGCGGGGGGGCTCGGGAGACCCAGTACTTC.

The chain combines TRBV12-3 or TRBV12-4 with TRBJ1-2; TRBD1 matches 7 bases. V shed 5 bases, J shed 3 bases, and the junction held 0 bases outside the gene matches. The CDR3 consists of 12 residues. Written as DNA, the CDR3 is TGTGCCAGCAGTCAGGGGGACTATGGCTACACCTTC. This codes for CASSQGDYGYTF.

This chain links TRBV6-2 or TRBV6-3 with TRBJ2-5; D not resolved. V lost 4 bases and J 4 bases, leaving 4 bases between the germline ends. This CDR3 region has 11 residues. Looked up from germline, CDR1 is MNHEY and CDR2 is SVGEGT. CDR3 in amino acids: CASSFGETQYF. The CDR3 nucleotides are TGTGCCAGCAGTTTCGGAGAGACCCAGTACTTC.

The chain has TRBV2 and TRBJ2-2, with a possible D match to TRBD1 (5 bases). The ends were cut back, 4 bases at V and 6 bases at J, with 9 bases in the middle. Germline-derived CDR1 and CDR2 are SNHLY and FYNNEI. There are 13 residues in the CDR3. The CDR3 nucleotides are TGTGCCAGCAGTGGGGGCCTCCCCGGGGAGCTGTTTTTT. Its translation is CASSGGLPGELFF.

The chain is built from TRBV5-1 and TRBJ2-1; 9 bases agree with TRBD1. Trimming took 4 bases from V and 0 from J; bases not matched to a gene: 2. CDR3 length: 15 residues. Germline V gene data show CDR1 as SGHRS and CDR2 as YFSETQ. The CDR3 DNA reads TGCGCCAGCAGCACGGGACAGGGCTCCTACAATGAGCAGTTCTTC. This codes for CASSTGQGSYNEQFF.

The rearrangement links TRBV21-1 to TRBJ1-5. TRBV21-1 is noted as a pseudogene. The CDR3 loop spans 18 amino acids. CDR3 DNA sequence: TGTGCCAGCAGCAAAAGGGGGGGCAGGGCTTATAGCAATCAGCCCCAGCATTTT. As protein: CASSKRGGRAYSNQPQHF.

The CDR3 bases are TGTGCCAGCAGTTCGGGGGAACGGCAGGGAGAGCAGTTCTTC. Amino acids: CASSSGERQGEQFF. This sequence joins TRBV6-6 and TRBJ2-1, with TRBD2 as a possible D gene (6 bases). This CDR3 spans 14 amino acids. Germline CDR1 reads MNHNY; CDR2 reads SVGAGI (reference sequence). Trimming removed 4 bases from V and 10 bases from J, with 17 bases in between.

The chain has TRBV5-1 and TRBJ2-2; D is uncertain. CDR1 is SGHRS and CDR2 is YFSETQ in the germline V gene. V lost 1 base and J lost 4, with 11 bases in between. The CDR3 has 15 residues. For the CDR3, the DNA is TGCGCCAGCAGCTTGTACACAGTAGGCACCGGGGAGCTGTTTTTT. Its protein is CASSLYTVGTGELFF.

The J gene is TRBJ2-7, the V gene TRBV4-1, with D possibly TRBD2 on 6 matching bases. CDR3 length equals 15 residues. The V and J ends lost 1 base and 0 bases respectively, with 10 bases between them. Germline values: CDR1 MGHRA, CDR2 YSYEKL. This chain's CDR3 is CASSQVPGSSYEQYF. CDR3 in DNA: TGCGCCAGCAGCCAAGTTCCCGGGAGCTCCTACGAGCAGTACTTC.

Here the CDR3 reads CAWSPLDRTGQPQHF. In DNA, the CDR3 is TGTGCCTGGAGTCCCTTGGACAGGACGGGTCAGCCCCAGCATTTT. The rearrangement links TRBV30 to TRBJ1-5; 7 nucleotides agree with TRBD1. The CDR3 totals 15 residues. Germline lookup yields CDR1 GTSNPN and CDR2 SVGIG (reference sequence). V was pared by 2 bases and J by 6 bases, with 10 bases of the junction left unmatched.

With regard to this clone: The sample holds other DNA sequences that translate to the same CDR3. The chain uses TRBV3-1 (or the pseudogene TRBV3-2) and TRBJ1-6; TRBD1 is a possible D gene (6 bases). This CDR3 has 13 residues. Germline V CDR1 and CDR2: LGHDT, YNNKEL (reference sequence). Trimming shortened V by 3 bases and J by 7 bases, and 7 bases separated the two germline ends. This chain's CDR3 is CASSQGANSPLHF. DNA for the CDR3: TGTGCCAGCAGCCAGGGGGCAAATTCACCCCTCCACTTT.

V is TRBV15 and J is TRBJ1-2; 7 nucleotides match TRBD1. The CDR3 covers 13 residues. With V trimmed by 5 bases and J by 3 bases, 3 bases remained unmatched. Per germline, CDR1 LNHNV and CDR2 YYDKDF (reference sequence). CDR3 sequence (DNA): TGTGCCACCAGCGGAACAGGGGACTATGGCTACACCTTC. It yields the protein CATSGTGDYGYTF.

In DNA form, the CDR3 reads TGTGCCAGCAGCCCCATCAAGTGGGGCGGGGGGGACAATGAGCAGTTCTTC. It translates to CASSPIKWGGGDNEQFF. The chain combines TRBV13 with TRBJ2-1; 9 nucleotides align to TRBD2. This CDR3 is 17 amino acids long. Germline loops: CDR1 PRHDT, CDR2 FYEKMQ (reference sequence). V was pared by 5 bases and J by 5 bases, with 13 bases of the junction left unmatched.

The rearrangement joins TRBV3-1 (or the pseudogene TRBV3-2) to TRBJ1-5; 9 bases align to TRBD1. The V and J ends lost 4 bases and 4 bases, in that order; junction bases with no gene match: 2. The CDR3 spans 14 residues. The germline V gene encodes CDR1 LGHDT and CDR2 YNNKEL (reference sequence). CDR3 in DNA: TGTGCCAGCAGCCTCGGGACAGGGAATCAGCCCCAGCATTTT. This sequence encodes CASSLGTGNQPQHF.

The V call is TRBV5-1, the J call TRBJ2-7; TRBD1 matches 10 bases. The CDR3 extends over 14 amino acids. Germline V CDR1 and CDR2: SGHRS, YFSETQ. V lost 4 bases, J lost 4 bases, and 5 bases stayed unmatched. CDR3 sequence: CASSDRDRGYEQYF. The CDR3 DNA reads as TGCGCCAGCAGCGACCGGGACAGGGGTTACGAGCAGTACTTC.

The genes are TRBV5-1 and TRBJ1-5; D might be TRBD1 (5 bases). The CDR3 runs 14 residues. The V end lost 2 bases, the J end lost 6 bases, and 12 bases lay between the germline ends. CDR1 is SGHRS, CDR2 YFSETQ, per germline. The CDR3 coding sequence is TGCGCCAGCAGCTTCTTGGGGGGAAGTCAGCCCCAGCATTTT. This sequence encodes CASSFLGGSQPQHF. Full variable domain (rest looked up from reference TRBV5-1 and TRBJ1-5): KAGVTQTPRYLIKTRGQQVTLSCSPISGHRSVSWYQQTPGQGLQFLFEYFSETQRNKGNFPGRFSGRQFSNSRSEMNVSTLELGDSALYLCASSFLGGSQPQHFGDGTRLSIL.

The chain uses TRBV7-2 and TRBJ1-2; unclear D gene. V lost 1 base, J lost 11 bases, and 17 bases lay in between. The V gene's germline CDR1 is SGHTA and CDR2 FQGNSA. The CDR3 is 14 amino acids. The CDR3 coding sequence is TGTGCCAGCAGCTTAGTGCTGGGATTAGGAGGGTACACCTTC. This gives the protein CASSLVLGLGGYTF.

In this sample, this clone turned up a few times. This CDR3 is CASRPGTGELFF. The DNA for the CDR3 is TGTGCCAGCAGACCAGGGACCGGGGAGCTGTTTTTT. This chain links TRBV2 with TRBJ2-2; a possible D gene is TRBD1 (5 bases). This CDR3 contains 12 residues. Trimming stripped 6 bases from V and 5 bases from J, with 7 bases between. Germline V gene sequence: CDR1 SNHLY, CDR2 FYNNEI.

This chain connects TRBV5-1 to TRBJ2-1; no firm D call. V was shortened by 3 bases and J by 0 bases, with 7 bases between the two germline ends. The CDR3 extends over 14 amino acids. Germline loops: CDR1 SGHRS, CDR2 YFSETQ. This chain's CDR3 is CASSSTRSYNEQFF. The CDR3, as DNA: TGCGCCAGCAGCTCAACGCGCTCCTACAATGAGCAGTTCTTC.

CDR3 DNA: TGTGCCAGCAGCTCGACAGGGGGTTATGAGCAGTTCTTC. This sequence encodes CASSSTGGYEQFF. The chain recombines TRBV5-4 with TRBJ2-1; 9 nucleotides agree with TRBD1. V lost 3 bases and J lost 8; bases outside the gene matches: 3. The germline gives CDR1 SGHNT, CDR2 YYREEE (reference sequence). The CDR3 is 13 residues long.

The genes are TRBV5-1 and TRBJ2-7; possible D gene TRBD1, 5 bases. The V gene's germline CDR1 is SGHRS and CDR2 YFSETQ. This CDR3 is 13 amino acids long. Trimming stripped 4 bases from V and 5 bases from J, with 13 bases between. CDR3 in DNA: TGCGCCAGCAGCCCAGGGTTCGGCGACGAGCAGTACTTC. Protein product: CASSPGFGDEQYF.